This T cell receptor (beta chain) was identified during a study of beta chain features in type 1 diabetes. This clone appeared a few times. Expressed TCRB transcripts got sequenced, as all isolated RNA was reverse transcribed. The assay was immunoSEQ multiplex PCR, and TCRdb's table has in-frame clones only and misses some. Seen here are around 250,000 clones, 27% observed once, and the top ten hold 4%. With 4 bases removed from V and 0 bases from J, the gap between germline ends came to 14 bases. This CDR3 is 15 amino acids long. Germline lookup yields CDR1 SGHRS and CDR2 YFSETQ. This chain links TRBV5-1 with TRBJ2-7; weak D call: TRBD1 (7 bases). Specimen: central memory CD4+ T cells from blood. This clonotype was sampled from a man aged 25 to 45 in good health. The CDR3 nucleotides read TGCGCCAGCAGCACCAGGGGGGACAGCTCCTACGAGCAGTACTTC. Protein product: CASSTRGDSSYEQYF.